The present T cell receptor (beta chain) was sequenced within a study of circulating CD8 cells and anti-PD-1 response in melanoma. Germline CDR1 reads DFQATT; CDR2 reads SNEGSKA (reference sequence). This CDR3 region has 13 residues. V was trimmed by 8 bases and J by 1 base, leaving 15 bases between them. TCR libraries were prepared from 15 ng of total RNA with the QIAseq Immune Repertoire TCR panel. TCRdb fed the reads into MiXCR, producing one record per CDR3 protein. Of about 440 distinct CDR3 sequences detected, 8% to 10% appear once; the ten largest clones hold more than 55%. From live CD3+CD8+TCRalphabeta+ cells, four PD-1 and/or TIGIT subsets were sorted. About this clonotype: This CDR3 fails to terminate in the conserved phenylalanine or tryptophan, so it likely reflects a read error.

This TCR was sampled from a human donor with melanoma. This chain links TRBV20-1 with TRBJ2-7; the D is unclear. This material consisted of CD8+ T cells from PBMCs, taken at baseline or after one month of anti-PD-1 therapy (not recorded which). DNA for the CDR3: TGCAGTCCCCGCGGCGACGCATCCTACGAGCAGTACTCC. Encoded protein: CSPRGDASYEQYS.